This T cell receptor beta chain was captured in a study of blood T cell repertoires in COVID-19. Study as a whole: Whether acute or convalescent, the COVID-19 samples came from the United States, Italy and Spain. The cDNA or gDNA used as material had been derived from T cells, B-cell-depleted T cells, or PBMCs.

Trimming pared 3 bases from V and 8 bases from J, leaving 16 bases between. Germline lookup yields CDR1 LNHDA and CDR2 SQIVND (reference sequence). The CDR3 is made up of 15 amino acids. This clone was counted a few times. The method was immunoSEQ multiplex PCR; TCRdb's version includes in-frame clones alone and lacks a portion of them. The table lists 120,000 to 150,000 clones, approximately 86% of them singletons, with 3% in the top ten. This chain joins TRBV19 and TRBJ1-4, with a weak D call TRBD1 (6 bases). The material sequenced was peripheral blood. The source is a woman in her thirties or forties with active or convalescent COVID-19. DNA of the CDR3: TGTGCCAGTAGTATGGACAGCCCCTGGAGGGAAAAACTGTTTTTT. It encodes CASSMDSPWREKLFF.